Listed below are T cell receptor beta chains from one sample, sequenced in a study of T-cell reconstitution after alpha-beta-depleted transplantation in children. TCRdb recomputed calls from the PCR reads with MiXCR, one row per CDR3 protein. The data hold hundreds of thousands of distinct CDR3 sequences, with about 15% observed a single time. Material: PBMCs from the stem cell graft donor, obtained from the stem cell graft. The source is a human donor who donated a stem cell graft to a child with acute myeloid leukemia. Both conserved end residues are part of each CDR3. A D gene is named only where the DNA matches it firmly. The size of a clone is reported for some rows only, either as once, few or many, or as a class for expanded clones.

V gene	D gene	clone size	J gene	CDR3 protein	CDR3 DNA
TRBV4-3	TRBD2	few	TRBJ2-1	CASSQEPSGGDEQFF	TGCGCCAGCAGCCAAGAGCCTAGCGGGGGGGATGAGCAGTTCTTC
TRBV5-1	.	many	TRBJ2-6	CASRSGANVLTF	TGCGCCAGCCGTTCTGGGGCCAACGTCCTGACTTTC
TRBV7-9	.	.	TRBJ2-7	CASSSWGIISYEQYF	TGTGCCAGCAGCTCATGGGGGATTATCTCCTACGAGCAGTACTTC
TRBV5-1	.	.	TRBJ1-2	CASSFGSLEGYTF	TGCGCCAGCAGTTTCGGATCCCTGGAGGGCTACACCTTC
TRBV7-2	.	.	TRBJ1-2	CASSRQSNYGYTF	TGTGCCAGCAGCCGACAGAGTAACTATGGCTACACCTTC
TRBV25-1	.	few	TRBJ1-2	CATLPDSAANYGYTF	TGTGCCACCCTCCCTGACAGCGCAGCTAACTATGGCTACACCTTC
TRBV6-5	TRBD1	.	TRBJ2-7	CASSYPRDRENYEQYF	TGTGCCAGCAGTTACCCTCGGGACAGGGAAAATTACGAGCAGTACTTC
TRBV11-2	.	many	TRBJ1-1	CASSFDSANTEAFF	TGTGCCAGCAGCTTCGACAGTGCGAACACTGAAGCTTTCTTT
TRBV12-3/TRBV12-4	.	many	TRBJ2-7	CASSLGRLYEQYF	TGTGCCAGCAGCTTAGGAAGGCTCTACGAGCAGTACTTC
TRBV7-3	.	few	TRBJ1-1	CASSSQGEGTEAFF	TGTGCCAGCAGCTCTCAGGGAGAAGGCACTGAAGCTTTCTTT
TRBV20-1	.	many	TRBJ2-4	CSARDGVLADQYF	TGCAGTGCTAGAGATGGGGTTTTAGCTGATCAGTACTTC
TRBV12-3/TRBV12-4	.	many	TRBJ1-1	CASSYRARGHTGGTEAFF	TGTGCCAGCAGTTACCGGGCCCGTGGACACACCGGAGGCACTGAAGCTTTCTTT
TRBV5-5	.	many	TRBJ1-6	CASSLRGANNSPLHF	TGTGCCAGCAGCCTGCGTGGGGCCAATAATTCACCCCTCCACTTT
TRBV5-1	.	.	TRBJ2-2	CASSLEAPINTGELFF	TGCGCCAGCAGCTTGGAGGCTCCCATTAACACCGGGGAGCTGTTTTTT
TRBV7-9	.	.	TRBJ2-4	CASSGPGRDIQYF	TGTGCCAGCAGCGGCCCGGGTCGAGACATTCAGTACTTC
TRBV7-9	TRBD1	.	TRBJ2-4	CASSPSKTGAKNIQYF	TGTGCCAGCAGCCCCTCAAAGACAGGGGCCAAAAACATTCAGTACTTC
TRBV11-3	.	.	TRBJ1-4	CASSEWGKDEKLFF	TGTGCCAGCAGCGAGTGGGGAAAGGATGAAAAACTGTTTTTT
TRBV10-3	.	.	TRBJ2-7	CAISESKTSAYEHYF	TGTGCCATCAGTGAGTCAAAGACGAGTGCCTACGAGCATTACTTC
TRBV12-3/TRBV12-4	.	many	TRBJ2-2	CASTGTPNTGELFF	TGTGCCAGTACGGGGACACCGAACACCGGGGAGCTGTTTTTT
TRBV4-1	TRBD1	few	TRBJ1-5	CASSQDRQGGQPQHF	TGCGCCAGCAGCCAAGATCGTCAGGGGGGTCAGCCCCAGCATTTT
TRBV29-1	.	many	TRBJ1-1	CSVAQLMNTEAFF	TGCAGCGTTGCTCAGCTAATGAACACTGAAGCTTTCTTT
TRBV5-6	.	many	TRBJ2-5	CASSLRGVQETQYF	TGTGCCAGCAGCTTACGCGGGGTCCAAGAGACCCAGTACTTC
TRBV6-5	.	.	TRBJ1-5	CASSYLLLGEGNQPQHF	TGTGCCAGCAGTTATCTGCTCCTGGGAGAGGGCAATCAGCCCCAGCATTTT
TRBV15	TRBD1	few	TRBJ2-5	CATSRGGTGRETQYF	TGTGCCACCAGCAGAGGGGGGACAGGGAGGGAGACCCAGTACTTC
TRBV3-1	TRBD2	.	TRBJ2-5	CASSQGRLTSVIQETQYF	TGTGCCAGCAGCCAAGGGCGGCTTACTAGCGTTATACAAGAGACCCAGTACTTC
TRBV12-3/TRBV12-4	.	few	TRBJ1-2	CASRERANYGYTF	TGTGCCAGCAGGGAAAGGGCGAACTATGGCTACACCTTC
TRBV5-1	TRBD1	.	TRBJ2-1	CASSLDGQGANEQFF	TGCGCCAGCAGCTTGGATGGACAGGGGGCCAATGAGCAGTTCTTC
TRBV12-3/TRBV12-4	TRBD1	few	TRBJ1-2	CATGQGADYGYTF	TGTGCCACCGGACAGGGGGCGGACTATGGCTACACCTTC
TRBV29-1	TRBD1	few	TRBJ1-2	CSVAIPGQVYGYTF	TGCAGCGTTGCTATCCCGGGACAGGTTTATGGCTACACCTTC
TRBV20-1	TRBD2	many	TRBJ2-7	CSARGGLASPYEQYF	TGCAGTGCTAGAGGCGGACTAGCAAGTCCCTACGAGCAGTACTTC
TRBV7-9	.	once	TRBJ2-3	CASSDLSRLTDTQYF	TGTGCCAGCAGCGACCTGTCCCGATTGACAGATACGCAGTATTTT
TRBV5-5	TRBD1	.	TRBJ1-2	CASSDDRGQSYGYTF	TGTGCCAGCAGCGACGACAGGGGGCAGAGCTATGGCTACACCTTC
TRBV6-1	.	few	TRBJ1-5	CASSATDPRQPQHF	TGTGCCAGCAGTGCGACAGACCCAAGGCAGCCCCAGCATTTT
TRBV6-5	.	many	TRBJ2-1	CASSYSGLSYNEQFF	TGTGCCAGCAGTTACTCAGGTCTCTCCTACAATGAGCAGTTCTTC
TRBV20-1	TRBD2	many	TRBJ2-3	CSASGSSSGVSTDTQYF	TGCAGTGCTAGCGGTTCCTCTAGCGGGGTTAGCACAGATACGCAGTATTTT
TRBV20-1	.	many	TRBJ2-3	CSASGRISTDTQYF	TGCAGTGCTAGTGGTAGGATAAGCACAGATACGCAGTATTTT
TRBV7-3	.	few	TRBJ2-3	CASSLRGPRADTQYF	TGTGCCAGCAGCCTGCGGGGGCCCAGGGCAGATACGCAGTATTTT
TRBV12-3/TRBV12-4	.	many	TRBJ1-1	CASSLRGDTEAFF	TGTGCCAGCAGTTTAAGAGGGGACACTGAAGCTTTCTTT
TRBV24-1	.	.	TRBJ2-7	CATSELDRQYF	TGTGCCACCAGTGAACTAGACAGGCAGTACTTC
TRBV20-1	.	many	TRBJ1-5	CSAKSGLGQPQHF	TGCAGTGCTAAGTCAGGGCTGGGACAGCCCCAGCATTTT
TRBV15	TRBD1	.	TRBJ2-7	CATAEGTGRNEQYF	TGTGCCACCGCCGAGGGGACAGGGCGGAACGAGCAGTACTTC
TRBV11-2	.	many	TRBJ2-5	CASSLELGGMIRETQYF	TGTGCCAGCAGCTTAGAGTTAGGTGGAATGATTCGCGAGACCCAGTACTTC
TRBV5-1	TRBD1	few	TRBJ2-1	CASREGGTEQFF	TGCGCCAGCAGGGAAGGGGGCACTGAGCAGTTCTTC
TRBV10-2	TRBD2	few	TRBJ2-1	CASSVTGGSSYNEQFF	TGCGCCAGCAGTGTGACGGGGGGGAGCTCCTACAATGAGCAGTTCTTC
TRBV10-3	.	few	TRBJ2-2	CAISVEGNTGELFF	TGTGCCATCAGTGTGGAGGGGAACACCGGGGAGCTGTTTTTT
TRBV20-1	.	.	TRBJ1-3	CSAPDSGSGNTIYF	TGCAGTGCACCCGACAGCGGCTCTGGAAACACCATATATTTT
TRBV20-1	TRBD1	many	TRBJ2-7	CSASPPWTGGARLFGHEQYF	TGCAGTGCTTCCCCTCCCTGGACAGGGGGCGCTCGGCTCTTCGGGCACGAGCAGTACTTC
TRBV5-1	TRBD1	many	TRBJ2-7	CASSPTGGNYEQYF	TGCGCCAGCAGCCCAACAGGGGGAAACTACGAGCAGTACTTC
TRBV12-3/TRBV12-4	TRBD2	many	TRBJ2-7	CASSLATSGGYEQYF	TGTGCCAGCAGTTTAGCTACCAGCGGGGGCTACGAGCAGTACTTC
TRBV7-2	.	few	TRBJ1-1	CASSVQGWGTEAFF	TGTGCCAGCAGCGTCCAGGGATGGGGCACTGAAGCTTTCTTT
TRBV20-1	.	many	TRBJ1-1	CSARLNSGTATEAFF	TGCAGTGCTAGACTAAATTCAGGGACGGCCACTGAAGCTTTCTTT
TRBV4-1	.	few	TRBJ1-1	CASSPFPHTNTEAFF	TGCGCCAGCAGCCCTTTTCCTCACACGAACACTGAAGCTTTCTTT
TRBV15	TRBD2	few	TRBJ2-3	CATSTLSGGDYTDTQYF	TGTGCCACCAGCACCCTGAGCGGGGGGGACTACACAGATACGCAGTATTTT
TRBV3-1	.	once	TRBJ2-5	CASSQDGGRETQYF	TGTGCCAGCAGCCAAGATGGGGGGCGAGAGACCCAGTACTTC
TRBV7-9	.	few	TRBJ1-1	CASSSHPGGGKEAFF	TGTGCCAGCAGTTCCCATCCGGGGGGCGGGAAGGAAGCTTTCTTT
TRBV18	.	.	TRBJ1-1	CASSPSDGEAFF	TGTGCCAGCTCACCATCGGACGGTGAAGCTTTCTTT
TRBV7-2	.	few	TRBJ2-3	CASSHEGVGTTDTQYF	TGTGCCAGCAGTCACGAGGGAGTTGGAACCACAGATACGCAGTATTTT